This T cell receptor (beta chain) was observed in a study of cytomegalovirus exposure and HLA in healthy donors. Study outcomes and limitations: Sequencing likely caused a cluster of highly shared sequence variants.

A note on this clone: The antigen is unknown.

Both 60 Vbeta primers and 13 Jbeta primers went into the PCR. Profiling relied on immunoSEQ multiplex PCR, and the TCRdb table lists in-frame clones only, not all of them. The sample has approximately 130,000 clones, roughly 72% seen once. Germline V lookup: CDR1 SGHDT, CDR2 YYEEEE. Trimming removed 7 bases at V and 2 bases at J, with 6 bases between. CDR3 length equals 11 residues. The chain links TRBV5-6 to TRBJ1-2, with D unclear. The receptor was derived from a woman in her forties or fifties in good health and CMV-seronegative. Sequences were obtained from PBMCs. The CDR3 is CASGQNYGYTF. In nucleotides, the CDR3 is TGTGCCAGCGGGCAGAACTATGGCTACACCTTC.